A single sample is the source of the 28 T cell receptor beta chains below, sequenced in a study of cytomegalovirus exposure and HLA in healthy donors. The PCR ran on 60 Vbeta and 13 Jbeta primers. Only in-frame clones appear in the TCRdb table, and some are missing; sequencing was by immunoSEQ multiplex PCR. Counted here are over 85,000 clones, under 75% occurring once; the ten biggest clones make up over 0.95%. The sample comprised PBMCs. All receptors come from a female donor in good health and CMV-seronegative.

This clone was recorded once. The CDR3 DNA reads TGTGCCGTGGGGGGTGGCAGTTCCTACGAGCAGTACTTC. Translating gives CAVGGGSSYEQYF. The genes are TRBV27 and TRBJ2-7, with D maybe TRBD2 (6 bases). CDR3 length equals 13 residues. The germline CDR1 and CDR2 sequences are MNHEY and SMNVEV (reference sequence). Trimming pared 11 bases from V and 1 base from J, leaving 15 bases between.

The chain recombines TRBV5-4 with TRBJ1-1, with TRBD1 as a possible D gene (6 bases). There are 14 residues in the CDR3. Germline V lookup: CDR1 SGHNT, CDR2 YYREEE (reference sequence). With 0 bases removed from V and 6 bases from J, the gap between germline ends came to 12 bases. As DNA, the CDR3 is TGTGCCAGCAGCTTGGTGTTAGGGGGTCCTGAAGCTTTCTTT. Protein sequence: CASSLVLGGPEAFF.

The J gene is TRBJ2-1, the V gene TRBV5-4; maybe TRBD1 (6 bases). The germline gives CDR1 SGHNT, CDR2 YYREEE (reference sequence). The CDR3 loop spans 16 amino acids. V was pared by 4 bases and J by 1 base, with 15 bases between. The CDR3 loop is CASSVVQGASYNEQFF. CDR3 coding DNA: TGTGCCAGCAGCGTGGTACAGGGCGCATCCTACAATGAGCAGTTCTTC.

V is TRBV4-2 and J is TRBJ1-5; D possibly corresponds to TRBD1 (5 bases). Trimming cost V 0 bases and J 0 bases, with 9 bases left between them. The germline V gene has CDR1 LGHNA and CDR2 YNFKEQ. CDR3 length: 16 amino acids. The CDR3 loop reads CASSQDPGGSNQPQHF. CDR3 coding DNA: TGTGCCAGCAGCCAAGATCCGGGGGGTAGCAATCAGCCCCAGCATTTT.

The chain is built from TRBV18 and TRBJ2-2; the D is unclear. The CDR3 runs 15 residues. Germline loops: CDR1 KGHSH, CDR2 LQKENI. Between the trimmed V and J ends, which lost 2 bases and 1 base, there was a span of 8 bases. The DNA of the CDR3 is TGTGCCAGCTCACCATCCCTAGGGAACACCGGGGAGCTGTTTTTT. Amino acid sequence: CASSPSLGNTGELFF.

This clone was counted only a few times. The gene calls are TRBV15 and TRBJ2-5; TRBD1 aligns across 12 bases. The CDR3 extends over 15 amino acids. Germline assignment: CDR1 LNHNV and CDR2 YYDKDF (reference sequence). The V and J ends lost 3 bases and 4 bases, in that order; junction bases with no gene match: 3. Written as DNA, the CDR3 is TGTGCCACCAGCAGGGGACAGGGGGCGGCAGAGACCCAGTACTTC. It specifies CATSRGQGAAETQYF.

The chain recombines TRBV29-1 with TRBJ2-7; D remains ambiguous. Germline V lookup: CDR1 SQVTM, CDR2 ANQGSEA. With 5 bases removed from V and 0 bases from J, the gap between germline ends came to 5 bases. This CDR3 has 11 residues. The CDR3 reads CSVTVSYEQYF. Here the CDR3 DNA reads TGCAGCGTTACGGTCTCCTACGAGCAGTACTTC.

The chain is built from TRBV19 and TRBJ1-2; TRBD1 might be the D (5 bases). The CDR3 is made up of 13 amino acids. The ends were cut back, 0 bases at V and 9 bases at J, with 11 bases in the middle. Germline lookup yields CDR1 LNHDA and CDR2 SQIVND (reference sequence). For the CDR3, the DNA is TGTGCCAGTAGTATAGAGGCAGGGCCGAGCTACACCTTC. Protein sequence: CASSIEAGPSYTF.

This chain joins TRBV18 and TRBJ2-2; D possibly corresponds to TRBD2 (5 bases). Trimming left V 3 bases short and J 1 base short, with 12 bases between. CDR3 length equals 16 residues. Germline CDR1 KGHSH, CDR2 LQKENI. CDR3 DNA sequence: TGTGCCAGCTCACCCTTTATTAGCGAGAACACCGGGGAGCTGTTTTTT. It encodes CASSPFISENTGELFF.

A remark on this clone: The sample has other DNA sequences that encode this CDR3 too. This CDR3 reads CASSQDLAGYNEQFF. CDR3 sequence (DNA): TGCGCCAGCAGCCAAGATTTAGCGGGATACAATGAGCAGTTCTTC. V usage is TRBV4-1 and J usage is TRBJ2-1; 8 nucleotides line up with TRBD2. J lost 4 bases, V lost 0 bases, and 2 bases had no gene match. The CDR3 is made up of 15 amino acids. CDR1 is MGHRA and CDR2 is YSYEKL in the germline V gene.

This clone was seen a handful of times. V and J are TRBV11-3 and TRBJ2-7, with a weak D call TRBD2 (7 bases). Germline lookup yields CDR1 SGHNT and CDR2 YENEEA. This CDR3 has 15 residues. Trimming took 11 bases from V and 0 from J, leaving 20 bases between them. The CDR3 is CAVPRGAQTSYEQYF. CDR3 nucleotides: TGTGCCGTCCCACGGGGGGCCCAAACCTCCTACGAGCAGTACTTC. Looking up the rest from reference TRBV11-3 and TRBJ2-7 gives the full variable domain: EAGVVQSPRYKIIEKKQPVAFWCNPISGHNTLYWYLQNLGQGPELLIRYENEEAVDDSQLPKDRFSAERLKGVDSTLKIQPAELGDSAVYLCAVPRGAQTSYEQYFGPGTRLTVT.

The rearrangement joins TRBV10-3 to TRBJ2-3, with TRBD2 as a possible D gene (7 bases). The V gene's germline CDR1 is ENHRY and CDR2 SYGVKD. The germline V and J ends were trimmed by 2 bases and 1 base, with 10 bases remaining between them. CDR3 length: 15 residues. CDR3 nucleotide sequence: TGTGCCATCAGTGAGGGGGGGGGCGGCACAGATACGCAGTATTTT. Its translation: CAISEGGGGTDTQYF.

The chain employs TRBV9 and TRBJ2-3, with D possibly being TRBD1 (5 bases). CDR1 is SGDLS and CDR2 is YYNGEE in the germline V gene. Trimming removed 1 base from V and 2 bases from J, with 8 bases in between. This CDR3 has 14 amino acids. The CDR3 DNA follows: TGTGCCAGCAGCGTAAAGGGGATCACAGATACGCAGTATTTT. Protein sequence: CASSVKGITDTQYF.

The V call is TRBV6-1, the J call TRBJ1-4; 8 bases fit TRBD1. This CDR3 contains 16 residues. The germline V gene encodes CDR1 MNHNS and CDR2 SASEGT. V dropped 0 bases and J dropped 7; count of bases not matched to a gene: 7. The CDR3 DNA reads TGTGCCAGCAGTGAAGCGCCCGGACAGGGAGGTGAAAAACTGTTTTTT. The encoded protein is CASSEAPGQGGEKLFF.

The sample holds a few counts of this clone. This chain uses TRBV7-9 with TRBJ1-5; TRBD1 is a possible D gene (5 bases). This CDR3 has 13 amino acids. Per germline, CDR1 SEHNR and CDR2 FQNEAQ (reference sequence). V was trimmed by 3 bases and J by 6 bases, leaving 9 bases between them. The CDR3 region has the DNA TGTGCCAGCAGCTTCCAGGGCTCTCAGCCCCAGCATTTT. Its protein product is CASSFQGSQPQHF.

The sample holds a few counts of this clone. The J gene is TRBJ2-2, the V gene TRBV4-1; 11 bases map to TRBD1. CDR1 and CDR2 from the germline V gene are MGHRA and YSYEKL. CDR3 length: 16 residues. V lost 5 bases, J lost 2 bases, and 4 bases stayed unmatched. CDR3 region: CASSFGQGANTGELFF. DNA of the CDR3: TGCGCCAGCAGCTTCGGACAGGGGGCTAACACCGGGGAGCTGTTTTTT.

The V and J genes are TRBV6-5 and TRBJ1-2; D perhaps matches TRBD1 (5 bases). V lost 3 bases and J 7 bases, leaving 15 bases between the germline ends. Germline lookup yields CDR1 MNHEY and CDR2 SVGAGI. CDR3 length: 14 residues. CDR3 loop: CASSYSGGFGGYTF. CDR3 in DNA: TGTGCCAGCAGTTATTCCGGGGGGTTTGGTGGCTACACCTTC.

This chain joins TRBV10-1 and TRBJ2-1; 10 bases agree with TRBD2. This CDR3 has 15 amino acids. The V gene end was trimmed by 11 bases and the J gene end by 6 bases; junction bases not matched to a gene: 13. Germline V gives CDR1 WNHNN, CDR2 SYGVQD (reference sequence). CDR3 sequence (DNA): TGCGCCCCCCAAATTCTAGCGGGAGCCGCCAATGAGCAGTTCTTC. Amino acid sequence: CAPQILAGAANEQFF.

This clone occurred once. The rearrangement uses TRBV15 and TRBJ1-5, with TRBD1 matching over 7 bases. The CDR3 spans 14 residues. The germline V gene has CDR1 LNHNV and CDR2 YYDKDF (reference sequence). The J segment lost 7 bases and the V segment lost 4 bases, leaving 7 bases of the junction unmatched. Written as DNA, the CDR3 is TGTGCCACCAGCATCACAGGGGTGGGGCAGCCCCAGCATTTT. This gives the protein CATSITGVGQPQHF.

The J gene is TRBJ2-2, the V gene TRBV4-2, with 7 bases lining up with TRBD2. J lost 6 bases, V lost 1 base, and 8 bases had no gene match. The CDR3 has 16 residues. Germline V gene data show CDR1 as LGHNA and CDR2 as YNFKEQ. CDR3 sequence reads: CASSQGSGEGSGELFF. CDR3 sequence (DNA): TGTGCCAGCAGCCAAGGAAGCGGGGAGGGATCCGGGGAGCTGTTTTTT.

This clone has only a few counts. The chain joins TRBV28 to TRBJ2-7; a weak D match, TRBD2 (5 bases). The CDR3 sequence is 15 residues long. V lost 7 bases and J lost 3, with 19 bases in between. Germline CDR1 MDHEN, CDR2 SYDVKM. The CDR3 reads CASISHRENFYEQYF. The CDR3 DNA sequence: TGTGCCAGCATCTCTCACCGGGAAAACTTCTACGAGCAGTACTTC.

This clone has just a few counts. V is TRBV6-5 and J is TRBJ1-2; D uncertain. V was pared by 5 bases and J by 8 bases, with 12 bases between. The CDR3 loop spans 12 amino acids. CDR1 and CDR2 from the germline V gene are MNHEY and SVGAGI. The DNA for the CDR3 is TGTGCCAGCAGTACCCGGGGTGAAGGCTACACCTTC. It encodes CASSTRGEGYTF.

This clone has a handful of counts. The chain couples TRBV2 to TRBJ2-3; 8 positions agree with TRBD1. Per germline, CDR1 SNHLY and CDR2 FYNNEI. CDR3 size: 15 residues. V shed 7 bases, J shed 0 bases, and the junction held 6 bases outside the gene matches. CDR3 sequence: CASMGQATSTDTQYF. DNA for the CDR3: TGTGCCAGCATGGGACAGGCTACTAGCACAGATACGCAGTATTTT.

This clone was counted between two and nine times. The V call is TRBV10-2, the J call TRBJ1-2; TRBD1 aligns across 9 bases. V was pared by 10 bases and J by 5 bases, with 8 bases of the junction left unmatched. The CDR3 contains 13 residues. CDR1 is WSHSY, CDR2 SAAADI, per germline. CDR3 nucleotide sequence: TGCGCCACTATCCGGGACAGGGATTATGGCTACACCTTC. As protein: CATIRDRDYGYTF.

There are a few counts of this clone. The chain joins TRBV5-1 to TRBJ1-1, with 11 nucleotides matching TRBD1. The CDR3 has 15 residues. J gave up 5 bases and V 6 bases, and 9 bases lay outside the gene matches. Germline CDR1 reads SGHRS; CDR2 reads YFSETQ. The CDR3 protein is CASTPYGTGGTEAFF. CDR3 DNA sequence: TGCGCCAGCACCCCTTATGGGACAGGGGGGACTGAAGCTTTCTTT.

The DNA for the CDR3 is TGCGCCAGCAGCTTGGGACAGGGGTTCGCCGGGGAGCTGTTTTTT. As protein: CASSLGQGFAGELFF. The V gene is TRBV5-1, the J gene TRBJ2-2, with 8 bases that match TRBD1. The ends lost 0 bases at V and 6 bases at J; junction bases unmatched: 4. The germline gives CDR1 SGHRS, CDR2 YFSETQ. This CDR3 spans 15 amino acids.

This chain links TRBV7-9 with TRBJ1-2; D not certain. V lost 3 bases, J lost 1 base, and 9 bases lay in between. The V gene's germline CDR1 is SEHNR and CDR2 FQNEAQ (reference sequence). This CDR3 contains 14 residues. The CDR3 DNA is TGTGCCAGCAGCTTTTCTACGGGTAACTATGGCTACACCTTC. It is translated as CASSFSTGNYGYTF.

This chain joins TRBV9 and TRBJ2-5; the D gene is possibly TRBD1 (6 bases). This CDR3 is 14 amino acids long. From germline, CDR1 is SGDLS and CDR2 YYNGEE. V shed 4 bases and J shed 2 bases, with 12 bases lying between them. The CDR3: CASSPYREQETQYF. CDR3 nucleotide sequence: TGTGCCAGCAGCCCATACAGGGAACAAGAGACCCAGTACTTC. The full variable domain, completed using reference TRBV9 and TRBJ2-5, is DSGVTQTPKHLITATGQRVTLRCSPRSGDLSVYWYQQSLDQGLQFLIQYYNGEERAKGNILERFSAQQFPDLHSELNLSSLELGDSALYFCASSPYREQETQYFGPGTRLLVL.